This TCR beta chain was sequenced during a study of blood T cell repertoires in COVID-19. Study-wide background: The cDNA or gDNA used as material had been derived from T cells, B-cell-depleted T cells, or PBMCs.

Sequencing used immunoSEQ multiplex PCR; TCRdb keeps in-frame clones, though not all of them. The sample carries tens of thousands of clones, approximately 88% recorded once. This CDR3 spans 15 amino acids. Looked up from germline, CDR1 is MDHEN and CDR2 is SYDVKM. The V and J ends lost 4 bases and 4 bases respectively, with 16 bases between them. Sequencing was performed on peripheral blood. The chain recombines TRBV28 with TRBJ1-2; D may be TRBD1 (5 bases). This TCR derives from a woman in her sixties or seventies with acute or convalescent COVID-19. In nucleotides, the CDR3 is TGTGCCAGCAGTTCCCCCGGCAGGGAGGCCTATGGCTACACCTTC. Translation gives CASSSPGREAYGYTF.